The 8 T cell receptor beta chains in this list originate from one sample, sequenced in a study of blood T cell repertoires in COVID-19. Sequenced by immunoSEQ multiplex PCR; TCRdb stores in-frame clones only, minus some. Here the sample spans around 220,000 clones, around 80% being singletons. The sample comprised peripheral blood. The receptors originated from a woman at least 80 years old with acute or convalescent COVID-19.

This chain links TRBV6-6 with TRBJ2-5, with 8 bases fitting TRBD1. The trim removed 0 bases at V and 5 bases at J, leaving 5 bases unmatched. Germline CDR1 MNHNY, CDR2 SVGAGI (reference sequence). The CDR3 is 15 residues long. The CDR3 nucleotides read TGTGCCAGCAGTTACTCGGCAGGGGGCGATGAGACCCAGTACTTC. This encodes CASSYSAGGDETQYF.

The rearrangement joins TRBV24-1 to TRBJ2-1, with 7 bases that match TRBD2. V shed 3 bases, J shed 8 bases, and the junction held 9 bases outside the gene matches. Germline loops: CDR1 KGHDR, CDR2 SFDVKD. There are 15 residues in the CDR3. DNA for the CDR3: TGTGCCACCAGTGATCCCGGGACTACTGTCTATGAGCAGTTCTTC. As protein: CATSDPGTTVYEQFF.

The V and J genes are TRBV19 and TRBJ2-1; 13 bases agree with TRBD2. The V gene end was trimmed by 6 bases and the J gene end by 9 bases; junction bases not matched to a gene: 8. The germline CDR1 and CDR2 sequences are LNHDA and SQIVND (reference sequence). The CDR3 consists of 15 residues. The CDR3 bases are TGTGCCAGTAGAAGGACTAGCGGGGGTCATGGTGAGCAGTTCTTC. This codes for CASRRTSGGHGEQFF.

The CDR3 nucleotides read TGTGCCAGCAGCCAGGCTAGTGACAGATTTCGAGAGCAGTACTTC. This encodes CASSQASDRFREQYF. This chain links TRBV3-1 (or the pseudogene TRBV3-2) with TRBJ2-7, with D perhaps matching TRBD1 (5 bases). CDR3 length equals 15 residues. Per the germline V gene, CDR1 is LGHDT and CDR2 is YNNKEL (reference sequence). Trimming took off 3 bases at V and 7 bases at J, with 19 bases between the two ends.

The chain carries TRBV11-2 and TRBJ1-6; TRBD1 matches 8 bases. CDR3 length equals 17 residues. Germline V lookup: CDR1 SGHAT, CDR2 FQNNGV. The ends lost 0 bases at V and 8 bases at J; junction bases unmatched: 9. The DNA of the CDR3 is TGTGCCAGCAGCTTAGACCTGTCGGACAGGGTATATTCACCCCTCCACTTT. Translating gives CASSLDLSDRVYSPLHF.

The V gene is TRBV19, the J gene TRBJ1-5, with unresolved D. Germline assignment: CDR1 LNHDA and CDR2 SQIVND (reference sequence). V lost 7 bases, J lost 5 bases, and 24 bases lay in between. The CDR3 is 17 amino acids. The CDR3 region has the DNA TGTGCCAGTACCCTTTCGTTCGGGAGTAGTTCAGATCAGCCCCAGCATTTT. This sequence encodes CASTLSFGSSSDQPQHF. Filled out from reference TRBV19 and TRBJ1-5, the complete variable domain reads DGGITQSPKYLFRKEGQNVTLSCEQNLNHDAMYWYRQDPGQGLRLIYYSQIVNDFQKGDIAEGYSVSREKKESFPLTVTSAQKNPTAFYLCASTLSFGSSSDQPQHFGDGTRLSIL.

The chain employs TRBV3-1 (or the pseudogene TRBV3-2) and TRBJ2-1; TRBD2 is a possible D gene (5 bases). The germline V gene encodes CDR1 LGHDT and CDR2 YNNKEL (reference sequence). V was pared by 8 bases and J by 5 bases, with 13 bases between. The CDR3 has 13 residues. The CDR3 coding sequence is TGTGCCAGCTTAGGACTTGGCCACAATGAGCAGTTCTTC. It codes for CASLGLGHNEQFF.

V is TRBV7-3 and J is TRBJ2-7; 9 nucleotides line up with TRBD1. V lost 5 bases, J lost 3 bases, and 8 bases stayed unmatched. The CDR3 has 15 residues. The germline CDR1 and CDR2 sequences are SGHTA and FQGTGA. CDR3 nucleotide sequence: TGTGCCAGCAGCCCGACAGGGGGAACAAGCTACGAGCAGTACTTC. Translating gives CASSPTGGTSYEQYF.